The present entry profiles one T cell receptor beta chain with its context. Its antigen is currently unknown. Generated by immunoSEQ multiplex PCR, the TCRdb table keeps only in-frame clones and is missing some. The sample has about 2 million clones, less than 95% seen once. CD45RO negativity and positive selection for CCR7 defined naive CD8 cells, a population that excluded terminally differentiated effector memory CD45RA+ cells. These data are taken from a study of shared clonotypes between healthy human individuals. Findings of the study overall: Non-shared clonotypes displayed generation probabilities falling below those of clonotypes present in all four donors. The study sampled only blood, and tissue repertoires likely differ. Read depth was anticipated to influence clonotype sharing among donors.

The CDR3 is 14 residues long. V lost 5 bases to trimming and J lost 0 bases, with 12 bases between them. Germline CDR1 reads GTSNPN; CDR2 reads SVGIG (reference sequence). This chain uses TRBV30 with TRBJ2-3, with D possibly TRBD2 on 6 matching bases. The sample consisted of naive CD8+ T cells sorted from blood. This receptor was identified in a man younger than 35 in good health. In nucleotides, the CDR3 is TGTGCCTGGCGCGGGGTGTCTAGCACAGATACGCAGTATTTT. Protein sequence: CAWRGVSSTDTQYF.